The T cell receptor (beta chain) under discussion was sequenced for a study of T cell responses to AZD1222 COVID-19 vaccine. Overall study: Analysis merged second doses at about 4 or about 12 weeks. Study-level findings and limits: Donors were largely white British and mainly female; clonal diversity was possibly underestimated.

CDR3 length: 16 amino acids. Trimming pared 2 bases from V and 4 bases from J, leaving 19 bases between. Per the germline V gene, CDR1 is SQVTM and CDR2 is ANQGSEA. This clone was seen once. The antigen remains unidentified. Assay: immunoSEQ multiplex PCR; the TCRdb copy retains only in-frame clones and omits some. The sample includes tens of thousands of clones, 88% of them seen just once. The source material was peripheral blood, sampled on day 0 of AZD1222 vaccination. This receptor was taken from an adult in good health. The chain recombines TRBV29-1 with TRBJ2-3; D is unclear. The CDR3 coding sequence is TGCAGCGTTGAAATGGCCGCGCCCGGCAGTGCAGATACGCAGTATTTT. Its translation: CSVEMAAPGSADTQYF.